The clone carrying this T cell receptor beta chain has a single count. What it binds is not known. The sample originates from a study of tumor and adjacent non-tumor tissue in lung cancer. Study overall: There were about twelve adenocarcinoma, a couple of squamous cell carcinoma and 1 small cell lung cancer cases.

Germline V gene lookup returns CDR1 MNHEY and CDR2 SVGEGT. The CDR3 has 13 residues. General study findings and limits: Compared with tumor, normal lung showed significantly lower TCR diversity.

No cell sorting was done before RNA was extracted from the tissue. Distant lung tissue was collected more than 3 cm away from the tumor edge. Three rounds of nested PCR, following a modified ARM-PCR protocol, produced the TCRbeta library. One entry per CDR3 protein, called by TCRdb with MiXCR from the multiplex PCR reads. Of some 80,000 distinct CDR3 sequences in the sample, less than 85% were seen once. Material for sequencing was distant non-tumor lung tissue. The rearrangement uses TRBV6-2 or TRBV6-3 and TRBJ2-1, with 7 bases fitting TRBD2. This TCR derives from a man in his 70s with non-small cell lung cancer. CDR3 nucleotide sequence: TGTATCAGCAGTTACATACCTAGCGGTGAGCAGTTCTTC. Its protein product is CISSYIPSGEQFF.